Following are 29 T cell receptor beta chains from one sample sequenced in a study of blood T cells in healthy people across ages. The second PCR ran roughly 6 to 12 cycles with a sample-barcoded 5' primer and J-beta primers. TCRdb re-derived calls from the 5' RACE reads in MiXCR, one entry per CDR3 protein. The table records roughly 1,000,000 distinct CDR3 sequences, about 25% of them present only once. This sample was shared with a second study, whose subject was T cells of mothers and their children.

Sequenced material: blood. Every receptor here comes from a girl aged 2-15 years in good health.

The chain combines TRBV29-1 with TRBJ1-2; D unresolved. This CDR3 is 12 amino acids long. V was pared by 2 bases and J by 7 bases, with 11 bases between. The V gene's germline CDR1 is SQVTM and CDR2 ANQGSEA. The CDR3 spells CSVETGESGYTF. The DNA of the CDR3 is TGCAGCGTTGAAACTGGAGAATCTGGCTACACCTTC.

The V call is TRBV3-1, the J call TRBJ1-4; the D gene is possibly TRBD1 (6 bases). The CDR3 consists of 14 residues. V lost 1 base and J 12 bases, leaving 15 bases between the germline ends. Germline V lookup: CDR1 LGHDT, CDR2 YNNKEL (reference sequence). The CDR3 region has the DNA TGTGCCAGCAGCCAAGTTGGCGGGGGCCGGGAACTGTTTTTT. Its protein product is CASSQVGGGRELFF. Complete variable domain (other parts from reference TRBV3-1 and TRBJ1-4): DTAVSQTPKYLVTQMGNDKSIKCEQNLGHDTMYWYKQDSKKFLKIMFSYNNKELIINETVPNRFSPKSPDKAHLNLHINSLELGDSAVYFCASSQVGGGRELFFGSGTQLSVL.

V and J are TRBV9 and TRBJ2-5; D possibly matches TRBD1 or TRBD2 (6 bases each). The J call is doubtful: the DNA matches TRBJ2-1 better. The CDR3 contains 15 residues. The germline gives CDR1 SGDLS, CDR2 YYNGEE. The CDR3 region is CASSCGDISYNEQFF. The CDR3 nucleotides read TGTGCCAGCAGTTGCGGGGACATCTCCTACAATGAGCAGTTCTTC.

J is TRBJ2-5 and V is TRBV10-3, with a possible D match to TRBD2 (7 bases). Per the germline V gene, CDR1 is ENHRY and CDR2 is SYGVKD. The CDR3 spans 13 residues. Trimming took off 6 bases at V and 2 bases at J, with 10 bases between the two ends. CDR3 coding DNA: TGTGCCATCAGAGGGGGGGATCAAGAGACCCAGTACTTC. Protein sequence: CAIRGGDQETQYF.

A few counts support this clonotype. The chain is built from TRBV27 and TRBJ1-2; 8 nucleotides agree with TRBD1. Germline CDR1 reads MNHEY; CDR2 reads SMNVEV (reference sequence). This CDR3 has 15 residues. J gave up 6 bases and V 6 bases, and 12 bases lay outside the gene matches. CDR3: CASRPTPGTGHGYTF. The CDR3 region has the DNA TGTGCCAGCAGGCCAACCCCCGGGACAGGACATGGCTACACCTTC.

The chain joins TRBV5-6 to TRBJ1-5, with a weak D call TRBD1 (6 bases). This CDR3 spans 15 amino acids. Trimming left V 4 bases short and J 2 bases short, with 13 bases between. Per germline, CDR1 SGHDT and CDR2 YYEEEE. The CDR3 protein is CASSEGGYGNQPQHF. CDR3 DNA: TGTGCCAGCAGCGAGGGGGGGTATGGCAATCAGCCCCAGCATTTT.

The CDR3 is CATSRTGGALGGYTF. CDR3 sequence (DNA): TGTGCCACCAGCAGGACAGGGGGCGCCTTAGGCGGCTACACCTTC. This sequence joins TRBV15 and TRBJ1-2; TRBD1 agrees at 10 bases. This CDR3 region has 15 residues. Germline V lookup: CDR1 LNHNV, CDR2 YYDKDF (reference sequence). J lost 8 bases, V lost 3 bases, and 9 bases had no gene match. Variable domain in full (rest from reference TRBV15 and TRBJ1-2): DAMVIQNPRYQVTQFGKPVTLSCSQTLNHNVMYWYQQKSSQAPKLLFHYYDKDFNNEADTPDNFQSRRPNTSFCFLDIRSPGLGDTAMYLCATSRTGGALGGYTFGSGTRLTVV.

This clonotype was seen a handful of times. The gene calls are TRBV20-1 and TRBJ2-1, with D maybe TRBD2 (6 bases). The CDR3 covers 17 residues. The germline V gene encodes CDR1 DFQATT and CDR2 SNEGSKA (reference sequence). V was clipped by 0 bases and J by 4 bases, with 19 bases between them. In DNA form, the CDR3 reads TGCAGTGCTAGAGATCTCTTTAGCGGACTCCTGTACAATGAGCAGTTCTTC. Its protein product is CSARDLFSGLLYNEQFF.

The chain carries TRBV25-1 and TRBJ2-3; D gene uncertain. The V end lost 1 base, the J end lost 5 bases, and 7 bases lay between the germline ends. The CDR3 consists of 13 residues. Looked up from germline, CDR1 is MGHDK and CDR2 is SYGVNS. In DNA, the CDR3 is TGTGCCAGCAGTGAATTTCGTCGAGATACGCAGTATTTT. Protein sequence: CASSEFRRDTQYF. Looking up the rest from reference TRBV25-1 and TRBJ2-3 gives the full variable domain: EADIYQTPRYLVIGTGKKITLECSQTMGHDKMYWYQQDPGMELHLIHYSYGVNSTEKGDLSSESTVSRIRTEHFPLTLESARPSHTSQYLCASSEFRRDTQYFGPGTRLTVL.

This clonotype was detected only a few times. The CDR3 DNA reads as TGCGCCAGCAGCCAAACCGGGACAGACCAGTACTTC. Amino acid sequence: CASSQTGTDQYF. This chain uses TRBV4-1 with TRBJ2-5; 7 bases align to TRBD1. Germline V gene data show CDR1 as MGHRA and CDR2 as YSYEKL. With V trimmed by 2 bases and J by 10 bases, 4 bases remained unmatched. There are 12 residues in the CDR3.

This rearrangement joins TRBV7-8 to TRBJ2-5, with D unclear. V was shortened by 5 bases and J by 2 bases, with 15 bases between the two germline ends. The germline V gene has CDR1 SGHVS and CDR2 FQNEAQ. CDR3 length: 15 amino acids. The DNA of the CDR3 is TGTGCCAGCAGCAACAGCAACATTGGGCAAGAGACCCAGTACTTC. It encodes CASSNSNIGQETQYF.

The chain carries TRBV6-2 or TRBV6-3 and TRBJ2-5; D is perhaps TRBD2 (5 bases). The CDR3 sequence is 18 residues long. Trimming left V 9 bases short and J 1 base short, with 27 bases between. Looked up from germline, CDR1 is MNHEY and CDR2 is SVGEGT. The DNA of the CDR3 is TGTGCCAGTCCACCCAACATCCGCTCCACGGACTTCCAAGAGACCCAGTACTTC. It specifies CASPPNIRSTDFQETQYF.

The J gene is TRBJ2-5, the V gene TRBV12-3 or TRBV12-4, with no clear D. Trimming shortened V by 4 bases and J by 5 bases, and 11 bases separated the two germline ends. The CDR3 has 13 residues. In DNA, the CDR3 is TGTGCCAGCAGTTATCCCCCTGGGGAGACCCAGTACTTC. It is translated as CASSYPPGETQYF.

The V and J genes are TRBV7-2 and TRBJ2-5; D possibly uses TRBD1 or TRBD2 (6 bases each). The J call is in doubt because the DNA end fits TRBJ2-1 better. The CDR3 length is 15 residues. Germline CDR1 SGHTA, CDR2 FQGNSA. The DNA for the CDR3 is TGTGCCAGCACCTTTGGGGGCGGCGGGATTCCCGAGCAGTTCTTC. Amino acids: CASTFGGGGIPEQFF.

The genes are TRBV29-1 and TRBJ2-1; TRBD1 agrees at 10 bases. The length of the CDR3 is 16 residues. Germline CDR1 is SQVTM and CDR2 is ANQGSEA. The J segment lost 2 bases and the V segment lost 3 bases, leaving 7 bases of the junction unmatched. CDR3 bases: TGCAGCGTTGATATTCCGGGACAGGGGCCCTACAATGAGCAGTTCTTC. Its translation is CSVDIPGQGPYNEQFF.

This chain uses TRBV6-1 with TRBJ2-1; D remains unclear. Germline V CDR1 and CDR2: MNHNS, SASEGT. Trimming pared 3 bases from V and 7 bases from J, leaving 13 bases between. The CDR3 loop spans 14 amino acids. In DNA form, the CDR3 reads TGTGCCAGCAGTGAGGCAGATCAGATGAATGAGCAGTTCTTC. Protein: CASSEADQMNEQFF.

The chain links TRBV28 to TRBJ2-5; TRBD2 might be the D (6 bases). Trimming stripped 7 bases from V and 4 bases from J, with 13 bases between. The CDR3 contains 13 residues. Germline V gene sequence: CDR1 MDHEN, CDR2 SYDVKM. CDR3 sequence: CASIGPAGETQYF. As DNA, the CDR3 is TGTGCCAGCATTGGACCAGCGGGAGAGACCCAGTACTTC.

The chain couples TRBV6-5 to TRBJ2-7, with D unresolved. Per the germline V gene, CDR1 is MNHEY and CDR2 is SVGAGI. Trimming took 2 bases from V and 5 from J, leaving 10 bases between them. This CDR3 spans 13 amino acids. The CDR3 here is CASSYPKGHEQYF. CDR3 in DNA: TGTGCCAGCAGTTACCCGAAAGGACACGAGCAGTACTTC.

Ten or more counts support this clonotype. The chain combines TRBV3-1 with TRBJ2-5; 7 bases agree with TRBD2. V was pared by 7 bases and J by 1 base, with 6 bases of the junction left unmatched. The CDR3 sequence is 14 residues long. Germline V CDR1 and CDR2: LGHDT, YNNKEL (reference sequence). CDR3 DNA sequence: TGTGCCAGCACCCAGGGAGGGACCCAAGAGACCCAGTACTTC. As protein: CASTQGGTQETQYF.

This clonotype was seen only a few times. The CDR3 sequence is CASSPNAGITNTEAFF. CDR3 coding DNA: TGTGCCAGCAGCCCCAACGCCGGGATTACGAACACTGAAGCTTTCTTT. The chain recombines TRBV7-6 with TRBJ1-1; no reliable D call. This CDR3 region has 16 residues. Germline CDR1 SGHVS, CDR2 FNYEAQ. Trimming shortened V by 5 bases and J by 1 base, and 17 bases separated the two germline ends.

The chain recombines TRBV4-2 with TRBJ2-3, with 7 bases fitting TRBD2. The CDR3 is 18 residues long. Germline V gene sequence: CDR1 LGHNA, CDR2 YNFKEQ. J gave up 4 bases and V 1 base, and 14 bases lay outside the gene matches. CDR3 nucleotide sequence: TGTGCCAGCAGCCAAGTCGCGGGAGACCTACTTAGCCCAGATACGCAGTATTTT. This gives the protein CASSQVAGDLLSPDTQYF.

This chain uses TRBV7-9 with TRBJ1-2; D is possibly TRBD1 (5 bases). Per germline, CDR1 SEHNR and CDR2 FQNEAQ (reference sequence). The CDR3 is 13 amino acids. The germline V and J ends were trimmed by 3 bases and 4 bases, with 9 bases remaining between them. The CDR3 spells CASSFGTLYGYTF. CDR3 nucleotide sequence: TGTGCCAGCAGCTTCGGGACTCTCTATGGCTACACCTTC.

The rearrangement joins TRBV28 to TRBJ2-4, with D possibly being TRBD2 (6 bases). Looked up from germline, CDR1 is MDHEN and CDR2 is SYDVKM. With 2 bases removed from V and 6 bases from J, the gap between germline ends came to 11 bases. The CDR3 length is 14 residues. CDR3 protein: CASSLPSTRNIQYF. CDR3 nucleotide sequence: TGTGCCAGCAGTTTACCCTCGACTAGAAACATTCAGTACTTC.

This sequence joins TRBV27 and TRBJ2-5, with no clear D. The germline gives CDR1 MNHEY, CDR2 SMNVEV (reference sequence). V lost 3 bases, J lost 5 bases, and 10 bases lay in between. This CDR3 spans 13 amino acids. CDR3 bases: TGTGCCAGCAGTTTTGTGAACGCGGAGACCCAGTACTTC. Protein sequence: CASSFVNAETQYF.

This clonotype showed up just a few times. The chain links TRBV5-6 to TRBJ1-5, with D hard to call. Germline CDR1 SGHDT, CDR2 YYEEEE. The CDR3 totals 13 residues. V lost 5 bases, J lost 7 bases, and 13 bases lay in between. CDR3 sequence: CASSSPGEQPQHF. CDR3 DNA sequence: TGTGCCAGCAGTAGTCCAGGCGAGCAGCCCCAGCATTTT.

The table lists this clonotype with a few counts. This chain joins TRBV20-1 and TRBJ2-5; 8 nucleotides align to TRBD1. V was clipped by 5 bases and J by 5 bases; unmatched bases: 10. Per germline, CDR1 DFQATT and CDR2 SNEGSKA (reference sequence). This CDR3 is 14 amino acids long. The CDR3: CSARRTGTGETQYF. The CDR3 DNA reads TGCAGTGCTCGGCGGACAGGGACTGGGGAGACCCAGTACTTC.

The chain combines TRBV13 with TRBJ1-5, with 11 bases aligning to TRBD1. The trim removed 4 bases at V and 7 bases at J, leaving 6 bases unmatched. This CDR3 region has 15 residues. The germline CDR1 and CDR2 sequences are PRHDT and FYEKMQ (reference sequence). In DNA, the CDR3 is TGTGCCAGCAGCTCCGGGGGACAGGGGGACCAGCCCCAGCATTTT. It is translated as CASSSGGQGDQPQHF.

This chain's CDR3 is CASSSFKGSYEQYF. In DNA, the CDR3 is TGTGCCAGCAGCTCCTTCAAGGGATCCTACGAGCAGTACTTC. The chain recombines TRBV5-4 with TRBJ2-1; unclear D gene. The J call may not be correct, given that the DNA end is closer to TRBJ2-7. The CDR3 is 14 residues long. Per germline, CDR1 SGHNT and CDR2 YYREEE (reference sequence).

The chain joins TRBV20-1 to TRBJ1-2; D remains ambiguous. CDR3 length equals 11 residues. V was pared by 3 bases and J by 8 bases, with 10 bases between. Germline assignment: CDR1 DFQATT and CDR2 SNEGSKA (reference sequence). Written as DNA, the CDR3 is TGCAGTGCTAGTGGGGTCGGAGGCTACACCTTC. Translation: CSASGVGGYTF.